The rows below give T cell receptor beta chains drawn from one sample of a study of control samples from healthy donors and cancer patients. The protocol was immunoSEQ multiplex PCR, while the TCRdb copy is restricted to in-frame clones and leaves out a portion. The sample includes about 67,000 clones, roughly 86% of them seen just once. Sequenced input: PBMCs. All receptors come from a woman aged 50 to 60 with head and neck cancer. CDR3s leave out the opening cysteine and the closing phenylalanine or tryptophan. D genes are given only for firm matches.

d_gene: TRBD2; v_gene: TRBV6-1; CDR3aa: ASSEVWRGADEQF
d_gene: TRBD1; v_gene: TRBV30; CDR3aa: AWGQGAATYEQY
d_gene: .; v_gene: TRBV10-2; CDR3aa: ASSETGPKETQY
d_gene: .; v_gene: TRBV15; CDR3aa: ATRRDYSSYEQY
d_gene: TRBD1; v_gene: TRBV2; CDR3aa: ASSGAGQAGNTIY
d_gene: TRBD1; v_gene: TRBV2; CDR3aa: ASGPDRGLAGELF
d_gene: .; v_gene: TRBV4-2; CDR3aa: ASSQESAGGGRLSSGNTIY
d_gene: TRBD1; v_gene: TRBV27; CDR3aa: ASSLWKQGQGGHEQY
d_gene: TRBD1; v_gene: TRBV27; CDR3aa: ASTTTGGKVNEQF
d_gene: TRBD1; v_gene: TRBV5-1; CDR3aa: ASSLVQDRVSPLH
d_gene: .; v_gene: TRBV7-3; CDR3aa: ASSPTGGDEQY
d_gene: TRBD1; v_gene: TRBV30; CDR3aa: APSQGTNTEAF
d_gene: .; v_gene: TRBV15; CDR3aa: ATSRDYRRGGQPQH
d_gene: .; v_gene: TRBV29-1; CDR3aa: SVEGGSGRKETQY
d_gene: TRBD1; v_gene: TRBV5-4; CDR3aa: ASSFRTGSVEQF
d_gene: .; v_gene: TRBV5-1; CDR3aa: ASSLGVGGLNTEAF
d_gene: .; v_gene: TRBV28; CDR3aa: ASSPPFEGTEAF
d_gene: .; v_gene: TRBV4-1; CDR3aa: ASSQVGGTEAF
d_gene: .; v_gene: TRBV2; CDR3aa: ASSEQGTGELF
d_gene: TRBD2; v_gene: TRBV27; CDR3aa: ASSLRLAGGRDTDTQY
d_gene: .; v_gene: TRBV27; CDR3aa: ASSRAAGNDYGYT
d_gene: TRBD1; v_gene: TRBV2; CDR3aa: AGSTGGANEKLF
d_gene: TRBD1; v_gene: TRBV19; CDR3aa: ASSFTGGAHTEAF
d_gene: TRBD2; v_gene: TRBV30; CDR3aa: AWSLGQGGTYEQY
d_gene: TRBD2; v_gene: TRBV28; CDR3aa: ASSLLLAGEKETQY
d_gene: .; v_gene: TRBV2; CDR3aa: ASGDRGRSPLH
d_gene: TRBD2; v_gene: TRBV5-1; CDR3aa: ASSFYSPGLAGGNTGELF
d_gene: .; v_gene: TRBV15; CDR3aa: ATSRDPRAGNQPQH
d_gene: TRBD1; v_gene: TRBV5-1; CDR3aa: ASSFSRGPGNTIY
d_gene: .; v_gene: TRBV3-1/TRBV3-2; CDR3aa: ASSQRDPGTDTQY
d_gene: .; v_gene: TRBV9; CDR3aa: ASSVAASHYEQY
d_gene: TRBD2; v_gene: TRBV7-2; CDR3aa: ASSYAGGSYEQY
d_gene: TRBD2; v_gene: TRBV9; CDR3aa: ASSLLAGETDTQY
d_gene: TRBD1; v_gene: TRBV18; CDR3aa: ASSPVSGTGGHQEQY
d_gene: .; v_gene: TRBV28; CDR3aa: ASTPTPGGYGYT
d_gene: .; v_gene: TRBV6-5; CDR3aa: ASSLRNNSPLH
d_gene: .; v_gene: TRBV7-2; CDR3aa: ASSLVRQGGYEQY
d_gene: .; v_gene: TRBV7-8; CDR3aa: ASSPQLRETQY
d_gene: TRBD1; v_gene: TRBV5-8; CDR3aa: ASSTGQEIYNEQF
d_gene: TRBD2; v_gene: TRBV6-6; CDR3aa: ASSSPGLEGNEQF
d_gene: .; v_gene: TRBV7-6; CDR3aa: ASSLDLKNEQF
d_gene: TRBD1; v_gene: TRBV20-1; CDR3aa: SASSGGRGEKLF